These 8 T cell receptor beta chains were sequenced from one sample in a study of Ad26.COV2.S vaccination and SARS-CoV-2 variants. Libraries were prepared by immunoSEQ multiplex PCR; TCRdb keeps only in-frame clonotypes and omits some of them. The sample gives approximately 480,000 clones, around 88% of which show up once; around 13% is in the top ten. Treatment of the sample: about 20 received Ad26.COV2.S at low or high dose, single or two shots; about 5 received placebo; per-sample allocation not given. Vaccine and placebo recipients were sampled on day 63 after the first injection. This specimen consisted of peripheral blood, obtained in a trial of Ad26.COV2.S vaccine versus placebo. The receptors were sampled from a person aged 18-60 years who received the Ad26.COV2.S COVID-19 vaccine or a placebo.

This clone has just a few counts. The chain uses TRBV28 and TRBJ1-4; D is possibly TRBD1 (6 bases). This CDR3 has 15 amino acids. The V gene's germline CDR1 is MDHEN and CDR2 SYDVKM. V was trimmed by 5 bases and J by 8 bases, leaving 18 bases between them. This CDR3 is CASSQGGVGWEKLFF. The CDR3, as DNA: TGTGCCAGCAGTCAAGGGGGAGTGGGTTGGGAAAAACTGTTTTTT.

This clone appeared once. V and J are TRBV7-2 and TRBJ1-2; D is perhaps TRBD1 (5 bases). CDR1 and CDR2 from the germline V gene are SGHTA and FQGNSA. Trimming left V 6 bases short and J 4 bases short, with 15 bases between. The CDR3 has 14 amino acids. The CDR3 spells CASRVSGTAYGYTF. CDR3 bases: TGTGCCAGCAGGGTCTCCGGGACGGCCTATGGCTACACCTTC.

The chain is built from TRBV6-2 or TRBV6-3 and TRBJ1-5, with D unresolved. The CDR3 totals 12 residues. Trimming pared 2 bases from V and 6 bases from J, leaving 5 bases between. The germline V gene encodes CDR1 MNHEY and CDR2 SVGEGT. The CDR3: CASSYPPQPQHF. CDR3 DNA: TGTGCCAGCAGTTACCCCCCTCAGCCCCAGCATTTT.

Concerning this clone itself: The sample holds other DNA sequences that translate to the same CDR3. This chain connects TRBV7-2 to TRBJ2-3; 9 nucleotides line up with TRBD2. The V segment lost 1 base and the J segment 6 bases; nucleotides outside the gene matches: 5. Germline V gene lookup returns CDR1 SGHTA and CDR2 FQGNSA. The CDR3 is 15 residues long. CDR3 in amino acids: CASSLGLAGADTQYF. The DNA of the CDR3 is TGTGCCAGCAGCTTAGGGTTAGCGGGAGCCGATACGCAGTATTTT.

This sequence joins TRBV29-1 and TRBJ1-2; D not resolved. CDR3 length: 11 amino acids. With 1 base removed from V and 4 bases from J, the gap between germline ends came to 4 bases. Germline loops: CDR1 SQVTM, CDR2 ANQGSEA. In DNA form, the CDR3 reads TGCAGCGTTGAAGTCCCCTATGGCTACACCTTC. Its translation is CSVEVPYGYTF.

The chain links TRBV5-4 to TRBJ1-2, with 9 bases identical to TRBD1. The CDR3 sequence is 14 residues long. Germline lookup yields CDR1 SGHNT and CDR2 YYREEE (reference sequence). The J segment lost 1 base and the V segment lost 10 bases, leaving 8 bases of the junction unmatched. CDR3 nucleotide sequence: TGTGCCGGGGGACAGGGAGCGAGTAACTATGGCTACACCTTC. It is translated as CAGGQGASNYGYTF.

V gene TRBV6-2 or TRBV6-3 combines with J gene TRBJ2-3; D is unclear. The CDR3 sequence is 15 residues long. Trimming stripped 0 bases from V and 3 bases from J, with 10 bases between. Germline loops: CDR1 MNHEY, CDR2 SVGEGT. The CDR3 DNA sequence: TGTGCCAGCAGTTACTCGAGTTGGGTGACAGATACGCAGTATTTT. It codes for CASSYSSWVTDTQYF.

This chain joins TRBV28 and TRBJ1-5, with 7 bases lining up with TRBD1. The CDR3 extends over 18 amino acids. With V trimmed by 6 bases and J by 4 bases, 18 bases remained unmatched. Germline values: CDR1 MDHEN, CDR2 SYDVKM. For the CDR3, the DNA is TGTGCCAGCAGGGAAGGGGGCGGTTTTGATGGAGGTAATCAGCCCCAGCATTTT. Its translation is CASREGGGFDGGNQPQHF.